These 3 T cell receptor beta chains came from one sample sequenced in a study of blood T cell repertoires in COVID-19. Produced via immunoSEQ multiplex PCR; TCRdb's table is partial and in-frame only. The table includes around 300,000 clones, roughly 92% detected once. Specimen: peripheral blood. These receptors were collected from a woman aged 30 to 39 with COVID-19, enrolled during active disease.

The V call is TRBV7-2, the J call TRBJ1-5; 8 nucleotides match TRBD1. CDR1 is SGHTA and CDR2 is FQGNSA in the germline V gene. This CDR3 spans 16 amino acids. J lost 7 bases, V lost 5 bases, and 13 bases had no gene match. CDR3 bases: TGTGCCAGCAGCCCGAGCCTGGACAGGGCGGAACAGCCCCAGCATTTT. Protein product: CASSPSLDRAEQPQHF.

This chain connects TRBV9 to TRBJ2-3; TRBD1 matches at 7 bases. The CDR3 spans 14 residues. With V trimmed by 5 bases and J by 0 bases, 3 bases remained unmatched. The germline gives CDR1 SGDLS, CDR2 YYNGEE. CDR3 sequence: CASRGGGSTDTQYF. CDR3 DNA: TGTGCCAGCAGAGGGGGCGGGAGCACAGATACGCAGTATTTT. The entire variable domain, with the rest obtained from reference TRBV9 and TRBJ2-3, is as follows: DSGVTQTPKHLITATGQRVTLRCSPRSGDLSVYWYQQSLDQGLQFLIQYYNGEERAKGNILERFSAQQFPDLHSELNLSSLELGDSALYFCASRGGGSTDTQYFGPGTRLTVL.

The V and J genes are TRBV7-9 and TRBJ2-3, with 7 nucleotides matching TRBD1. This CDR3 spans 14 amino acids. Germline assignment: CDR1 SEHNR and CDR2 FQNEAQ (reference sequence). Trimming at V came to 5 bases and at J to 1 base, leaving 3 bases not matched to a gene. CDR3 DNA: TGTGCCAGCAGCCCCACAGGGGGCACAGATACGCAGTATTTT. This translates into CASSPTGGTDTQYF.